The T cell receptor beta chain under discussion was sequenced for a study of immune evolution from preneoplasia to lung adenocarcinoma (dated by TCRdb to the early 2020s). The study in broad terms: The study combined immune gene expression, TCR sequencing and multiplex immunofluorescence to profile immune contexture across lung adenocarcinoma precursors and invasive adenocarcinoma. According to the study, about 99 samples went through TCR sequencing. The immune data were integrated with whole exome sequencing and methylation data from the same cohort of nodules. The sample size depended on which specimens were available, not on a prior power calculation. The TCR sequencing data were obtained from 45 to 55 patients. Resected precursor lesions (AAH, AIS, MIA) and invasive adenocarcinomas were each compared against paired morphologically normal lung tissue. Class I HLA alleles were inferred from exome data with POLYSOLVER, and allele-specific HLA loss was detected with LOHHLA. In total, the cohort included some 50 patients with pulmonary nodules, all of whom underwent surgical resection.

TCR beta CDR3 regions were sequenced from DNA using the immunoSEQ hsTCRbeta Kit. The published analysis was carried out like this. The ImmunoSEQ Analyzer was used to analyse the TCR sequencing data. T cell clonality was calculated on productive rearrangements as 1 minus Pielou's evenness. The inverse Simpson index, applied to productive templates, was used to measure T cell diversity. T cell density was defined as TCR beta template counts normalized to usable DNA, with usable DNA estimated by amplifying and sequencing housekeeping genes. TCR metrics were compared across histologic stages using two-sided Kruskal-Wallis tests. Entries here come from immuneACCESS through TCRdb and include only in-frame sequences with V and J called. Some clones fail to appear in such tables; in the studies checked, an unresolved V gene covers under half of the shortfall, and the cause of the remainder is unknown. The D gene and trimming were derived from the DNA, and the V and J assignments and clone size from that table. Here the sample has almost 2,500 clones; approximately 85% occur a single time. The ten largest clonotypes hold over 9% of the sample.

What the authors observed across the whole study: The findings were based on association rather than direct causation, and larger cohorts with long-term follow-up and longitudinal biopsies were deemed needed. Clonality was highest in normal lung, while later-stage lesions appeared to have lower clonality but higher T cell density and diversity. The highest top T cell clone frequencies were observed in normal lung, and a progressive decrease in top T cell clone frequencies appeared to occur from AAH through AIS, MIA and invasive adenocarcinoma. Because all patients came from Japan and China, whether the findings apply to Western populations was uncertain.

Between 2014 and 2017, the patients underwent resection in either Japan or China. Two lung cancer pathologists independently confirmed the histologic diagnosis of each case on H&E slides. The AllPrep DNA/RNA FFPE Kit was used to isolate DNA from FFPE tissue. In regard to this clone: Its recognized antigen is unknown. The record has no base qualities; no much larger clone is one base away.

This receptor was obtained from a person aged 45 to 59 with lung adenocarcinoma. Sequencing was done on a sample of FFPE normal lung tissue adjacent to the tumor.

The CDR3 here reads CASRAGEGTDTQYF. The nucleotide sequence is TGCGCCAGCAGAGCGGGAGAAGGAACAGATACGCAGTATTTT. The V and J segments used are TRBV5-1 and TRBJ2-3; 8 middle bases align to TRBD2. From a lookup of the germline V gene, CDR1 and CDR2 are SGHRS and YFSETQ. Spanning cysteine to phenylalanine, the CDR3 consists of 14 amino acids. The retained sequence is limited to the CDR3, 42 bases, with the frame set at the first base. Trimming takes 5 bases off V and 3 bases off J; junction bases not matched to a gene: 5. The reference TRBV5-1 and TRBJ2-3 proteins fill in what lies around the CDR3, so the full variable domain reads KAGVTQTPRYLIKTRGQQVTLSCSPISGHRSVSWYQQTPGQGLQFLFEYFSETQRNKGNFPGRFSGRQFSNSRSEMNVSTLELGDSALYLCASRAGEGTDTQYFGPGTRLTVL.